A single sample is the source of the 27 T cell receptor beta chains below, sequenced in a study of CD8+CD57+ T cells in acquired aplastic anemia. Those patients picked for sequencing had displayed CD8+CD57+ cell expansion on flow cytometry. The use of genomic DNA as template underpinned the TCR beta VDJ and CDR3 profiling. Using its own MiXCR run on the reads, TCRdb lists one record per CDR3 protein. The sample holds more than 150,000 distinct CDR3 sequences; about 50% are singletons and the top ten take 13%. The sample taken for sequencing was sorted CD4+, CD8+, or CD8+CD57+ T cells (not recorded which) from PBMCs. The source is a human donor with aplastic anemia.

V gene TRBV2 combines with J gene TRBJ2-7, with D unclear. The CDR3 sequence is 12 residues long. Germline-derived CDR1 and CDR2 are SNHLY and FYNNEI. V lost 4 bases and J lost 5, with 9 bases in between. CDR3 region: CASSVGDNEQYF. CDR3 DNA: TGTGCCAGCAGTGTAGGCGATAACGAGCAGTACTTC.

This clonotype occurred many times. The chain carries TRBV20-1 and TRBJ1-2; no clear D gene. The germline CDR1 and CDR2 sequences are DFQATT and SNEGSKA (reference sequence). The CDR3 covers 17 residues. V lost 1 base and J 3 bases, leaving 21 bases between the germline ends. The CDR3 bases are TGCAGTGCTAGAGTTACGCCGATAGTTACCACTTACTATGGCTACACCTTC. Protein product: CSARVTPIVTTYYGYTF.

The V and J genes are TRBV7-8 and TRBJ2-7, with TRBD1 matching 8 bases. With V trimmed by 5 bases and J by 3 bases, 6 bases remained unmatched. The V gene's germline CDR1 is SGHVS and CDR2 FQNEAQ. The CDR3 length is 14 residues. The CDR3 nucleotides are TGTGCCAGCAGCACTAGGGACAGGCTCTACGAGCAGTACGTC. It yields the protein CASSTRDRLYEQYV.

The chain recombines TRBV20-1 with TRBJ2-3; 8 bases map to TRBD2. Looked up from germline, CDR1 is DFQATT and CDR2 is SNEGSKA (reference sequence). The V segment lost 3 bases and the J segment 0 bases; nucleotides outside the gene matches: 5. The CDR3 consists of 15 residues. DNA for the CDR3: TGCAGTGCTAGCTTAGCGGGAACTAGCACAGATACGCAGTATTTT. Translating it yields CSASLAGTSTDTQYF.

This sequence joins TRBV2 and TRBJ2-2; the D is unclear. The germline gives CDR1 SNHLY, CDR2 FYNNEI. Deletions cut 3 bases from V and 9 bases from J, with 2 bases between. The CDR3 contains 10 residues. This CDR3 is CASSEWELFF. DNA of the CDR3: TGTGCCAGCAGTGAGTGGGAGCTGTTTTTT.

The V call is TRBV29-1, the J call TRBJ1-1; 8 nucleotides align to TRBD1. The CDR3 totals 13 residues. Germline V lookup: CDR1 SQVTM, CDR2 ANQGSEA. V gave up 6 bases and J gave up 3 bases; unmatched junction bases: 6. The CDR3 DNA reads TGCAGCGTCGACCCGGGACAGGACACTGAAGCTTTCTTT. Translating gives CSVDPGQDTEAFF. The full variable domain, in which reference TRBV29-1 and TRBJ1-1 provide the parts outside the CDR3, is SAVISQKPSRDICQRGTSLTIQCQVDSQVTMMFWYRQQPGQSLTLIATANQGSEATYESGFVIDKFPISRPNLTFSTLTVSNMSPEDSSIYLCSVDPGQDTEAFFGQGTRLTVV.

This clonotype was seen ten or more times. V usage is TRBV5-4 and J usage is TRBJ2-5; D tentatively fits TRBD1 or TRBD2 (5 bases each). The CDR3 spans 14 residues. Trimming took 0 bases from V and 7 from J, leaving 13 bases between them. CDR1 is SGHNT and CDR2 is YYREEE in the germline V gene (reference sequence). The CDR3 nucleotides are TGTGCCAGCAGCTTGGCGGGGCAAGAGGGGACCCAGTACTTC. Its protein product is CASSLAGQEGTQYF.

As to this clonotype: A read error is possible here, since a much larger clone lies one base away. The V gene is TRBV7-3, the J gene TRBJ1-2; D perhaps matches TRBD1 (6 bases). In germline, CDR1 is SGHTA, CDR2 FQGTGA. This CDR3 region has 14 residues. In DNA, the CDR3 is TGTGCCAGCAGCCCCCCCGGCGGACAGACGGGCTACGCCTTC. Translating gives CASSPPGGQTGYAF.

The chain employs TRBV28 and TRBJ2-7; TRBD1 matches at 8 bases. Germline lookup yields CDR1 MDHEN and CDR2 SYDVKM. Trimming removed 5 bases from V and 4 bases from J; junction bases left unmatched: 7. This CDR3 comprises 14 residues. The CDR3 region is CASSGQGSLYEQYF. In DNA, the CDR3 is TGTGCCAGCAGTGGACAGGGCTCACTTTACGAGCAGTACTTC.

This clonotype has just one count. CDR3 nucleotide sequence: TGTGCCATCAGTGATTGGGGGGAGTCTTACTCACCCCTCCACTTT. Protein product: CAISDWGESYSPLHF. This sequence joins TRBV10-3 and TRBJ1-6; a weak D match, TRBD1 (5 bases). The V gene's germline CDR1 is ENHRY and CDR2 SYGVKD. This CDR3 has 15 amino acids. V dropped 3 bases and J dropped 10 bases, with 16 bases sitting between them.

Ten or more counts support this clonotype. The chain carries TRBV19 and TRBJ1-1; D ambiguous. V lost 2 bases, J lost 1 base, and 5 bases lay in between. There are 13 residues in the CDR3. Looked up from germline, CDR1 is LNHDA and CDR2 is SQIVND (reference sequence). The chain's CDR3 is CASSIHRNTEAFF. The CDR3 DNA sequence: TGTGCCAGTAGTATACACAGGAACACTGAAGCTTTCTTT.

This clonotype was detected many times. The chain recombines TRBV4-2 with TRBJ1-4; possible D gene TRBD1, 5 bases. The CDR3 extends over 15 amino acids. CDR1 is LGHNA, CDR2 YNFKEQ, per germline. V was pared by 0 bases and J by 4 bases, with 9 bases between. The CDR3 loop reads CASSQDLQGNEKLFF. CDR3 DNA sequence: TGTGCCAGCAGCCAAGACCTGCAGGGTAATGAAAAACTGTTTTTT.

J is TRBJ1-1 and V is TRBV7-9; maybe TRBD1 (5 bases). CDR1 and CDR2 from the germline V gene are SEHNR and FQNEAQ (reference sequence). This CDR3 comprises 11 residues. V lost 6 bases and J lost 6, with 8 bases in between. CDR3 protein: CASSPGSEAFF. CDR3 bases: TGTGCCAGCAGTCCAGGGTCTGAAGCTTTCTTT.

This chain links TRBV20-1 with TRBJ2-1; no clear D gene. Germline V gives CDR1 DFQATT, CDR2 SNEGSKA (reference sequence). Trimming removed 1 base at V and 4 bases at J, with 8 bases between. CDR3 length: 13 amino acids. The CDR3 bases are TGCAGTGCTAGAGCGCGAGGTTACAATGAGCAGTTCTTC. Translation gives CSARARGYNEQFF.

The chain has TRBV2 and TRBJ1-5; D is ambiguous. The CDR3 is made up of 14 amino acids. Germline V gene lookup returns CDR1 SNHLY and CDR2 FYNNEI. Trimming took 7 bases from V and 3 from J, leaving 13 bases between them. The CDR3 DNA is TGTGCCAGCACAAAGGCGGGTACCAATCAGCCCCAGCATTTT. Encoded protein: CASTKAGTNQPQHF.

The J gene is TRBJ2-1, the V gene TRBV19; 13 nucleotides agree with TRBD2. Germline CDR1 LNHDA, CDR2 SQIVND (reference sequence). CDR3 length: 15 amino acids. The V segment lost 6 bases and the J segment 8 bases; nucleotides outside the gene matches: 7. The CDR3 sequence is CASSLTSGRGDEQFF. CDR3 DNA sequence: TGTGCCAGTAGCCTCACTAGCGGGAGGGGCGATGAGCAGTTCTTC.

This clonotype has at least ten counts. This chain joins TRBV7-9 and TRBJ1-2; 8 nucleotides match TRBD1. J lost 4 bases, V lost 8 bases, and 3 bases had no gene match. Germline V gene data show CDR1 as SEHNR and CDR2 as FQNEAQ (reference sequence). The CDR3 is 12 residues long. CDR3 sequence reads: CASSQGAYGYTF. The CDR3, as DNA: TGTGCCAGCTCCCAGGGGGCCTATGGCTACACCTTC. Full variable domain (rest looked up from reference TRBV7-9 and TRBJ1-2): DTGVSQNPRHKITKRGQNVTFRCDPISEHNRLYWYRQTLGQGPEFLTYFQNEAQLEKSRLLSDRFSAERPKGSFSTLEIQRTEQGDSAMYLCASSQGAYGYTFGSGTRLTVV.

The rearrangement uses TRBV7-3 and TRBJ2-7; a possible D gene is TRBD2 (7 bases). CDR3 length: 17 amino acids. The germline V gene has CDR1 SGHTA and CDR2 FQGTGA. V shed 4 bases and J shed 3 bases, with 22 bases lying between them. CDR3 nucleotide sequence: TGTGCCAGCAGCTGGGTGGGGACACGCGGGAGCATCTACGAGCAGTACTTC. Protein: CASSWVGTRGSIYEQYF.

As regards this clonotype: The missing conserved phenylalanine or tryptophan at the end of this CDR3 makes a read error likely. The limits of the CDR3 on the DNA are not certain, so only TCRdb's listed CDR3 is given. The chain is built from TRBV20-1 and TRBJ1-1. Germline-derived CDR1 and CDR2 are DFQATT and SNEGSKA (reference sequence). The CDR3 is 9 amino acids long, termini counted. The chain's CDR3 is CSASPPTYS.

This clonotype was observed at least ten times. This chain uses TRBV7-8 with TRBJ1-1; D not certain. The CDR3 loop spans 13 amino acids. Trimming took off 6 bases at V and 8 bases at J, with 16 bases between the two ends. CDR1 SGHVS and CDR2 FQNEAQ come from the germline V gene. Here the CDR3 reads CASRLNVVGEAFF. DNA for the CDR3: TGTGCCAGCAGGTTAAATGTTGTTGGGGAAGCTTTCTTT.

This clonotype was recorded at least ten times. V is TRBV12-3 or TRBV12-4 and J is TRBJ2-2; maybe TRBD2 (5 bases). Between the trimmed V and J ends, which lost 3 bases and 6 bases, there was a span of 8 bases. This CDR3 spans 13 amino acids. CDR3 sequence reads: CASSFRRSGELFF. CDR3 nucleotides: TGTGCCAGCAGTTTTAGGAGGTCCGGGGAGCTGTTTTTT.

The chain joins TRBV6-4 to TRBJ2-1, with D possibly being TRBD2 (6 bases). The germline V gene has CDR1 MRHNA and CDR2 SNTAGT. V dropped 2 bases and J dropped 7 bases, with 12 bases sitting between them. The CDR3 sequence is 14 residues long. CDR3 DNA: TGTGCCAGCAGTGACGGGCGGGAAGGGAATGAGCAGTTCTTC. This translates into CASSDGREGNEQFF.

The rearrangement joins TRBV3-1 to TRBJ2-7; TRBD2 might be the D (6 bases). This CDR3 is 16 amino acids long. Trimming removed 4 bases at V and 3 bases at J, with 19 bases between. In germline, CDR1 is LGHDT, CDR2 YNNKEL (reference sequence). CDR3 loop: CASSRNRDSTFYEQYF. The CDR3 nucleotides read TGTGCCAGCAGCCGGAACCGGGACTCAACCTTCTACGAGCAGTACTTC.

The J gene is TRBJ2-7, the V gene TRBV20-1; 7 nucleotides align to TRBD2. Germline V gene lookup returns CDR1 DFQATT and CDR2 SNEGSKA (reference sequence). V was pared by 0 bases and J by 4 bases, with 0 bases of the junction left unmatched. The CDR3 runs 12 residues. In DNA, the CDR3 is TGCAGTGCTAGAGAGCGGGAGTACGAGCAGTACTTC. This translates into CSAREREYEQYF.

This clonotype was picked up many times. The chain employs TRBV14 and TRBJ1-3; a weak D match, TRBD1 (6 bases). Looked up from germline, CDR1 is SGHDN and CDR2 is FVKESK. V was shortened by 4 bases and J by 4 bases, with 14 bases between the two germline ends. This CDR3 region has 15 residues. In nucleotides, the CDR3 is TGTGCCAGCAGCCCCGGGGGCAGGGCAGGAAACACCATATATTTT. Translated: CASSPGGRAGNTIYF.

This CDR3 is CASSQGPLPYDSNQPQHF. For the CDR3, the DNA is TGTGCCAGCAGCCAAGGGCCCCTCCCATACGATAGCAATCAGCCCCAGCATTTT. The chain is built from TRBV2 and TRBJ1-5, with D uncertain. V was pared by 6 bases and J by 0 bases, with 21 bases between. CDR3 length: 18 amino acids. Germline CDR1 SNHLY, CDR2 FYNNEI. The full variable domain, with the rest looked up from reference TRBV2 and TRBJ1-5, is EPEVTQTPSHQVTQMGQEVILRCVPISNHLYFYWYRQILGQKVEFLVSFYNNEISEKSEIFDDQFSVERPDGSNFTLKIRSTKLEDSAMYFCASSQGPLPYDSNQPQHFGDGTRLSIL.

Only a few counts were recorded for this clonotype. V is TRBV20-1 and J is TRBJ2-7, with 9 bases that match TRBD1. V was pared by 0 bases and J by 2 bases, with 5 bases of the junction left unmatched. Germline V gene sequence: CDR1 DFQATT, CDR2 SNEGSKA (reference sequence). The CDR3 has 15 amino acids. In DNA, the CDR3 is TGCAGTGCTAGAGAGGACGGGACAGGGACCTACGAGCAGTACTTC. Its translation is CSAREDGTGTYEQYF.